Presented here are 24 T cell receptor beta chains from one specimen sequenced in a study of control samples from healthy donors and cancer patients. Some clones are missing from TCRdb's copy, which holds only in-frame ones; the method was immunoSEQ multiplex PCR. The sample shows tens of thousands of clones, roughly 93% of them seen only once. The sample consisted of PBMCs. These TCRs come from a woman in her 40s with lung cancer.

This chain uses TRBV12-3 or TRBV12-4 with TRBJ2-7; D assignment may be TRBD1 or TRBD2 (5 bases each). The CDR3 has 13 amino acids. Trimming left V 3 bases short and J 3 bases short, with 9 bases between. The CDR3 DNA follows: TGTGCCAGCAGTTTGAGGGGCCGCTACGAGCAGTACTTC. It translates to CASSLRGRYEQYF.

The J gene is TRBJ1-1, the V gene TRBV12-3 or TRBV12-4; no definite D call. The CDR3 sequence is 13 residues long. The V and J ends lost 1 base and 7 bases respectively, with 10 bases between them. CDR3 sequence reads: CASSLGPVLEAFF. The DNA of the CDR3 is TGTGCCAGCAGTTTAGGACCGGTACTTGAAGCTTTCTTT.

The rearrangement joins TRBV13 to TRBJ2-7; 7 nucleotides match TRBD2. The trim removed 1 base at V and 3 bases at J, leaving 6 bases unmatched. The CDR3 loop spans 15 amino acids. Germline CDR1 reads PRHDT; CDR2 reads FYEKMQ (reference sequence). CDR3 region: CASSLAAGRVYEQYF. The CDR3 DNA sequence: TGTGCCAGCAGCTTAGCAGCAGGGAGGGTCTACGAGCAGTACTTC.

This clone has only a few counts. The V call is TRBV7-2, the J call TRBJ1-4; maybe TRBD1 (5 bases). Trimming stripped 1 base from V and 0 bases from J, with 6 bases between. Germline values: CDR1 SGHTA, CDR2 FQGNSA. The CDR3 runs 15 residues. Here the CDR3 reads CASSLETATNEKLFF. The CDR3 nucleotides read TGTGCCAGCAGCTTAGAGACAGCAACTAATGAAAAACTGTTTTTT.

The J gene is TRBJ2-1, the V gene TRBV10-2; 7 bases align to TRBD1. This CDR3 region has 11 residues. CDR1 and CDR2 from the germline V gene are WSHSY and SAAADI. J gave up 11 bases and V 9 bases, and 7 bases lay outside the gene matches. The CDR3 DNA sequence: TGCGCCAGTCGCCAGGGGGACCAGCAGTTCTTC. Translation gives CASRQGDQQFF.

The rearrangement joins TRBV7-8 to TRBJ1-3; D call uncertain. Germline values: CDR1 SGHVS, CDR2 FQNEAQ. Trimming left V 1 base short and J 7 bases short, with 8 bases between. CDR3 size: 13 residues. DNA for the CDR3: TGTGCCAGCAGCTTAGTGGGGTTGAACACCATATATTTT. The encoded protein is CASSLVGLNTIYF. Variable domain in full (rest from reference TRBV7-8 and TRBJ1-3): GAGVSQSPRYKVAKRGQDVALRCDPISGHVSLFWYQQALGQGPEFLTYFQNEAQLDKSGLPSDRFFAERPEGSVSTLKIQRTQQEDSAVYLCASSLVGLNTIYFGEGSWLTVV.

This chain links TRBV27 with TRBJ2-1; TRBD1 agrees at 11 bases. V shed 8 bases and J 6 bases; nucleotides not matched to a gene: 0. The CDR3 contains 12 residues. Germline-derived CDR1 and CDR2 are MNHEY and SMNVEV (reference sequence). The CDR3 loop is CASGTGGNEQFF. As DNA, the CDR3 is TGTGCCAGCGGGACAGGGGGCAATGAGCAGTTCTTC.

The rearrangement joins TRBV10-2 to TRBJ1-1; tentative D call: TRBD1 (6 bases). CDR1 is WSHSY and CDR2 is SAAADI in the germline V gene. The CDR3 spans 16 residues. V lost 6 bases, J lost 1 base, and 18 bases lay in between. The CDR3 spells CASRLGLDSENTEAFF. The CDR3 nucleotides are TGCGCCAGCAGGTTGGGTCTGGACAGTGAGAACACTGAAGCTTTCTTT.

V and J are TRBV10-3 and TRBJ1-2; D is ambiguous. Per the germline V gene, CDR1 is ENHRY and CDR2 is SYGVKD. Trimming took 6 bases from V and 6 from J, leaving 14 bases between them. The CDR3 runs 13 residues. CDR3: CAIRRNGEDGYTF. In DNA, the CDR3 is TGTGCCATCAGACGGAATGGAGAAGATGGCTACACCTTC.

This clone was observed a handful of times. This rearrangement joins TRBV2 to TRBJ1-1; D is unclear. The CDR3 consists of 13 residues. With 7 bases removed from V and 3 bases from J, the gap between germline ends came to 12 bases. Germline V CDR1 and CDR2: SNHLY, FYNNEI. DNA for the CDR3: TGTGCCAGCAATGGCTTACTCGACACTGAAGCTTTCTTT. Its translation: CASNGLLDTEAFF.

V and J are TRBV11-2 and TRBJ2-1; 9 bases are shared with TRBD2. The CDR3 runs to 18 residues. Looked up from germline, CDR1 is SGHAT and CDR2 is FQNNGV. V trimming: 1 base; J trimming: 4 bases; junction bases outside the gene matches: 11. The CDR3 DNA sequence: TGTGCCAGCAGCTTAGTTTCGCGGGGGGGCGTGAAGTACAATGAGCAGTTCTTC. As protein: CASSLVSRGGVKYNEQFF.

V and J are TRBV4-2 and TRBJ2-7; TRBD2 might be the D (5 bases). Germline loops: CDR1 LGHNA, CDR2 YNFKEQ. The CDR3 totals 14 residues. Trimming removed 6 bases from V and 1 base from J, with 13 bases in between. CDR3 sequence reads: CASSSLEGSYEQYF. In DNA form, the CDR3 reads TGTGCCAGCAGTTCGTTAGAGGGTTCCTACGAGCAGTACTTC.

The genes are TRBV7-8 and TRBJ2-7; no definite D call. Germline CDR1 SGHVS, CDR2 FQNEAQ. The ends were cut back, 2 bases at V and 0 bases at J, with 2 bases in the middle. This CDR3 contains 12 residues. CDR3 bases: TGTGCCAGCAGCTTACCCTCCTACGAGCAGTACTTC. It yields the protein CASSLPSYEQYF.

The rearrangement uses TRBV3-1 (or the pseudogene TRBV3-2) and TRBJ2-2, with 7 bases lining up with TRBD1. Per the germline V gene, CDR1 is LGHDT and CDR2 is YNNKEL (reference sequence). J lost 3 bases, V lost 4 bases, and 8 bases had no gene match. CDR3 size: 16 residues. CDR3 sequence: CASSPRGGADTGELFF. The CDR3, as DNA: TGTGCCAGCAGCCCTCGAGGGGGCGCAGACACCGGGGAGCTGTTTTTT.

The V gene is TRBV5-1, the J gene TRBJ2-7; no definite D call. Trimming took 5 bases from V and 1 from J, leaving 10 bases between them. Germline V lookup: CDR1 SGHRS, CDR2 YFSETQ. The CDR3 loop spans 13 amino acids. CDR3 protein: CASSPDVSYEQYF. Written as DNA, the CDR3 is TGCGCCAGCAGTCCGGACGTTTCCTACGAGCAGTACTTC.

The J gene is TRBJ1-4, the V gene TRBV5-5; tentative D call: TRBD1 (5 bases). V lost 0 bases, J lost 8 bases, and 14 bases lay in between. CDR1 SGHKS and CDR2 YYEKEE come from the germline V gene (reference sequence). This CDR3 is built from 15 residues. Here the CDR3 reads CASSLDRPGNEKLFF. The CDR3 DNA follows: TGTGCCAGCAGCTTGGATAGGCCAGGGAACGAAAAACTGTTTTTT.

A remark on this clone: Distinct nucleotide sequences in the sample also encode this CDR3. This chain joins TRBV29-1 and TRBJ1-1; D gene ambiguous. Germline loops: CDR1 SQVTM, CDR2 ANQGSEA. Trimming removed 6 bases at V and 1 base at J, with 9 bases between. This CDR3 comprises 12 residues. The CDR3 DNA is TGCAGCGTGGACCCTGGGAACACTGAAGCTTTCTTT. It is translated as CSVDPGNTEAFF.

The V gene is TRBV6-1, the J gene TRBJ2-3; 11 bases are shared with TRBD2. J was trimmed by 5 bases and V by 4 bases; bases with no gene match: 5. Per germline, CDR1 MNHNS and CDR2 SASEGT. The length of the CDR3 is 15 residues. The CDR3 nucleotides are TGTGCCAGCAGTGTAGCGGGGGGGCCTGGAGATACGCAGTATTTT. Translation gives CASSVAGGPGDTQYF.

J is TRBJ1-3 and V is TRBV27; D is possibly TRBD1 (5 bases). V lost 6 bases and J lost 0, with 24 bases in between. Per germline, CDR1 MNHEY and CDR2 SMNVEV (reference sequence). This CDR3 has 19 residues. CDR3 sequence reads: CASRLTSGTNFGSGNTIYF. In DNA form, the CDR3 reads TGTGCCAGCAGACTGACTTCCGGGACGAATTTCGGCTCTGGAAACACCATATATTTT.

V gene TRBV7-9 combines with J gene TRBJ2-5; no clear D. Germline V gene data show CDR1 as SEHNR and CDR2 as FQNEAQ (reference sequence). Between the trimmed V and J ends, which lost 1 base and 7 bases, there was a span of 16 bases. CDR3 length equals 15 residues. DNA of the CDR3: TGTGCCAGCAGCTTAGTAGTGGACCGAACGGCGACCCAGTACTTC. It translates to CASSLVVDRTATQYF. The whole variable domain, filled in from reference TRBV7-9 and TRBJ2-5, reads DTGVSQNPRHKITKRGQNVTFRCDPISEHNRLYWYRQTLGQGPEFLTYFQNEAQLEKSRLLSDRFSAERPKGSFSTLEIQRTEQGDSAMYLCASSLVVDRTATQYFGPGTRLLVL.

This chain connects TRBV29-1 to TRBJ1-1; D remains ambiguous. CDR1 and CDR2 from the germline V gene are SQVTM and ANQGSEA. This CDR3 is built from 11 residues. V lost 6 bases to trimming and J lost 1 base, with 6 bases between them. The CDR3 DNA sequence: TGCAGCGTCGGACGGAACACTGAAGCTTTCTTT. Translated, it gives CSVGRNTEAFF. Complete variable domain (other parts from reference TRBV29-1 and TRBJ1-1): SAVISQKPSRDICQRGTSLTIQCQVDSQVTMMFWYRQQPGQSLTLIATANQGSEATYESGFVIDKFPISRPNLTFSTLTVSNMSPEDSSIYLCSVGRNTEAFFGQGTRLTVV.

The gene calls are TRBV30 and TRBJ1-2; possible D gene TRBD1, 6 bases. There are 16 residues in the CDR3. V lost 3 bases and J 1 base, leaving 18 bases between the germline ends. Germline CDR1 and CDR2: GTSNPN and SVGIG (reference sequence). CDR3 residues: CAWSPGGTRDNYGYTF. DNA for the CDR3: TGTGCCTGGAGCCCCGGCGGGACACGAGATAACTATGGCTACACCTTC.

A single count supports this clone. The rearrangement uses TRBV5-1 and TRBJ1-2, with a tentative D call TRBD1 (5 bases). The length of the CDR3 is 14 residues. The ends were cut back, 1 base at V and 8 bases at J, with 15 bases in the middle. Per germline, CDR1 SGHRS and CDR2 YFSETQ. The CDR3 DNA is TGCGCCAGCAGCTTGACGTCCCAGGGTGGAGGCTACACCTTC. Its protein is CASSLTSQGGGYTF.

This clone was detected a few times. V usage is TRBV16 and J usage is TRBJ1-1, with D hard to call. In germline, CDR1 is KGHSY, CDR2 FQNENV. The CDR3 has 13 residues. Trimming cost V 6 bases and J 4 bases, with 12 bases left between them. The DNA of the CDR3 is TGTGCCAGCAGGGGAAGGGTTGGCACTGAAGCTTTCTTT. As protein: CASRGRVGTEAFF.